A single sample is the source of the 25 T cell receptor beta chains below, sequenced in a study of cytomegalovirus exposure and HLA in healthy donors. Only in-frame clones appear in the TCRdb table, and some are missing; sequencing was by immunoSEQ multiplex PCR. The sample carries 190,000 or so clones, roughly 84% recorded once. The sample taken for sequencing was PBMCs. These TCRs come from a woman aged 25 to 39 in good health and CMV-seropositive.

V is TRBV7-2 and J is TRBJ2-7, with D hard to call. Trimming pared 2 bases from V and 2 bases from J, leaving 13 bases between. This CDR3 is built from 15 residues. The germline V gene encodes CDR1 SGHTA and CDR2 FQGNSA. The CDR3 sequence: CASSLFPRPAYEQYF. The CDR3 nucleotides are TGTGCCAGCAGCTTATTTCCCCGTCCAGCCTACGAGCAGTACTTC.

This clone appeared a few times. V is TRBV2 and J is TRBJ2-4; 12 bases agree with TRBD2. This CDR3 has 16 residues. V dropped 5 bases and J dropped 8; count of bases not matched to a gene: 10. The V gene's germline CDR1 is SNHLY and CDR2 FYNNEI. Written as DNA, the CDR3 is TGTGCCAGCAGTTCCCTAGCGGGAGGGCCGAGAGACATTCAGTACTTC. Translated, it gives CASSSLAGGPRDIQYF.

The V and J genes are TRBV29-1 and TRBJ2-1; no clear D. This CDR3 has 17 amino acids. Germline V gene sequence: CDR1 SQVTM, CDR2 ANQGSEA. Trimming took off 1 base at V and 8 bases at J, with 24 bases between the two ends. The CDR3 loop reads CSVEGVDKSRNFDEQFF. CDR3 in DNA: TGCAGCGTTGAAGGGGTTGACAAGTCTCGTAACTTCGATGAGCAGTTCTTC.

V and J are TRBV7-3 and TRBJ2-5; 8 bases match TRBD2. Germline assignment: CDR1 SGHTA and CDR2 FQGTGA. This CDR3 comprises 14 residues. Germline trimming cut 3 bases from V and 4 bases from J; bases unmatched to any gene: 4. The CDR3 bases are TGTGCCAGCAGCTTGAGGGCGGGAGGAGAGACCCAGTACTTC. This codes for CASSLRAGGETQYF.

This sequence joins TRBV10-1 and TRBJ2-1, with TRBD2 matching over 12 bases. Germline CDR1 WNHNN, CDR2 SYGVQD (reference sequence). CDR3 length: 13 amino acids. Germline trimming cut 8 bases from V and 10 bases from J; bases unmatched to any gene: 6. DNA of the CDR3: TGCGCCAGCGGAACTAGCGGGAGGAGCGAGCAGTTCTTC. It specifies CASGTSGRSEQFF.

The J gene is TRBJ2-1, the V gene TRBV7-2; 10 bases are shared with TRBD2. Trimming cost V 7 bases and J 3 bases; bases outside gene matches: 9. The germline V gene has CDR1 SGHTA and CDR2 FQGNSA. CDR3 length: 16 amino acids. DNA for the CDR3: TGTGCCAGCACCTCGCCTAGCGGGGGTTTCTACAATGAGCAGTTCTTC. Residues: CASTSPSGGFYNEQFF. Full variable domain (rest looked up from reference TRBV7-2 and TRBJ2-1): GAGVSQSPSNKVTEKGKDVELRCDPISGHTALYWYRQSLGQGLEFLIYFQGNSAPDKSGLPSDRFSAERTGGSVSTLTIQRTQQEDSAVYLCASTSPSGGFYNEQFFGPGTRLTVL.

The rearrangement links TRBV19 to TRBJ2-5, with 9 bases identical to TRBD1. Germline V gene data show CDR1 as LNHDA and CDR2 as SQIVND (reference sequence). The CDR3 has 16 residues. Trimming at V came to 1 base and at J to 4 bases, leaving 7 bases not matched to a gene. CDR3 nucleotide sequence: TGTGCCAGTAGTATAGGGACAGGGGATCTGGGAGAGACCCAGTACTTC. Translation gives CASSIGTGDLGETQYF.

This chain joins TRBV27 and TRBJ1-1; possibly TRBD1 for D (5 bases). V was shortened by 3 bases and J by 3 bases, with 11 bases between the two germline ends. The CDR3 is made up of 14 amino acids. CDR1 and CDR2 from the germline V gene are MNHEY and SMNVEV (reference sequence). The CDR3 spells CASSLGQGYTEAFF. The CDR3 DNA reads TGTGCCAGCAGTTTGGGGCAGGGCTACACTGAAGCTTTCTTT.

The chain employs TRBV10-1 and TRBJ1-3; D not certain. This CDR3 region has 14 residues. V gave up 7 bases and J gave up 0 bases, with 10 bases separating them. CDR1 is WNHNN, CDR2 SYGVQD, per germline (reference sequence). As DNA, the CDR3 is TGCGCCAGCACCAACGACAACTCTGGAAACACCATATATTTT. Its protein is CASTNDNSGNTIYF.

The J gene is TRBJ2-7, the V gene TRBV28; TRBD1 agrees at 7 bases. The CDR3 has 14 residues. The V gene end was trimmed by 5 bases and the J gene end by 3 bases; junction bases not matched to a gene: 7. The germline CDR1 and CDR2 sequences are MDHEN and SYDVKM. The CDR3 reads CASSPSTGIYEQYF. The DNA for the CDR3 is TGTGCCAGCAGTCCCTCGACAGGGATCTACGAGCAGTACTTC.

The gene calls are TRBV2 and TRBJ1-1; D not resolved. Deletions cut 2 bases from V and 4 bases from J, with 14 bases between. CDR3 length: 15 residues. Germline-derived CDR1 and CDR2 are SNHLY and FYNNEI. The CDR3 loop reads CASSENEVRATEAFF. The CDR3 DNA is TGTGCCAGCAGTGAAAATGAGGTACGAGCCACTGAAGCTTTCTTT.

The chain has TRBV5-1 and TRBJ2-5; tentatively, D is TRBD2 (6 bases). The germline V and J ends were trimmed by 7 bases and 1 base, with 11 bases remaining between them. The germline gives CDR1 SGHRS, CDR2 YFSETQ. The CDR3 loop spans 13 amino acids. The CDR3 sequence: CASRRDLQETQYF. CDR3 bases: TGCGCCAGCCGGCGGGACCTCCAAGAGACCCAGTACTTC.

V gene TRBV5-1 combines with J gene TRBJ2-2, with 8 bases identical to TRBD1. This CDR3 contains 16 residues. J lost 5 bases, V lost 5 bases, and 11 bases had no gene match. Germline-derived CDR1 and CDR2 are SGHRS and YFSETQ. CDR3 sequence (DNA): TGCGCCAGCAGAAACGTCGGACAGGGATCGACCGGGGAGCTGTTTTTT. Its protein product is CASRNVGQGSTGELFF.

The V call is TRBV18, the J call TRBJ2-5; D not resolved. This CDR3 region has 15 residues. The germline V gene has CDR1 KGHSH and CDR2 LQKENI. Trimming stripped 6 bases from V and 1 base from J, with 15 bases between. The CDR3 reads CASSLNRKSQETQYF. The CDR3 DNA reads TGTGCCAGCTCCCTAAATCGAAAAAGCCAAGAGACCCAGTACTTC.

V usage is TRBV6-5 and J usage is TRBJ2-5, with a tentative D call TRBD1 (6 bases). Trimming left V 4 bases short and J 2 bases short, with 8 bases between. Germline lookup yields CDR1 MNHEY and CDR2 SVGAGI. The CDR3 consists of 13 residues. The CDR3 DNA is TGTGCCAGCAGTTGGGACAAACAAGAGACCCAGTACTTC. It translates to CASSWDKQETQYF.

The chain employs TRBV5-1 and TRBJ2-7, with a possible D match to TRBD2 (5 bases). The germline V gene encodes CDR1 SGHRS and CDR2 YFSETQ. V shed 2 bases and J shed 3 bases, with 15 bases lying between them. This CDR3 has 15 amino acids. CDR3 protein: CASSFTESGLYEQYF. As DNA, the CDR3 is TGCGCCAGCAGCTTCACCGAGAGTGGACTCTACGAGCAGTACTTC.

The chain has TRBV28 and TRBJ1-1; TRBD1 matches 8 bases. Trimming took 4 bases from V and 7 from J; bases not matched to a gene: 8. CDR1 MDHEN and CDR2 SYDVKM come from the germline V gene. This CDR3 is 14 amino acids long. The CDR3 DNA follows: TGTGCCAGCAGTTCCCAGGGGGCGCTTAGTGAAGCTTTCTTT. This translates into CASSSQGALSEAFF.

This clone was observed once. The chain recombines TRBV7-8 with TRBJ1-1; the D is unclear. The CDR3 runs to 17 residues. Germline V gene sequence: CDR1 SGHVS, CDR2 FQNEAQ. V lost 1 base, J lost 5 bases, and 20 bases lay in between. Here the CDR3 reads CASSLGVSTDLRTEAFF. The CDR3 region has the DNA TGTGCCAGCAGCTTAGGGGTATCTACAGACCTTAGGACTGAAGCTTTCTTT.

This clone has just a few counts. The rearrangement uses TRBV7-9 and TRBJ1-3, with a possible D match to TRBD1 (6 bases). Trimming pared 4 bases from V and 11 bases from J, leaving 24 bases between. The CDR3 extends over 16 amino acids. Germline V gene data show CDR1 as SEHNR and CDR2 as FQNEAQ (reference sequence). CDR3 DNA: TGTGCCAGCAGCTCGGATCCCCAGGGGCAGTTCGAGGCCATATATTTT. It translates to CASSSDPQGQFEAIYF.

J is TRBJ2-7 and V is TRBV6-5, with D possibly TRBD2 on 5 matching bases. The CDR3 has 15 residues. Between the trimmed V and J ends, which lost 2 bases and 0 bases, there was a span of 11 bases. Germline V lookup: CDR1 MNHEY, CDR2 SVGAGI. The CDR3 loop is CASSYGRVSSYEQYF. CDR3 nucleotides: TGTGCCAGCAGTTACGGGCGGGTAAGCTCCTACGAGCAGTACTTC.

This clone was recorded a few times. The V and J genes are TRBV13 and TRBJ2-7; 8 nucleotides align to TRBD1. V was pared by 9 bases and J by 7 bases, with 17 bases of the junction left unmatched. The CDR3 runs to 15 residues. Germline-derived CDR1 and CDR2 are PRHDT and FYEKMQ (reference sequence). The CDR3 region has the DNA TGTGCCAGTAACACAGGGGGATCGGCGGCTCGGGAGCAGTACTTC. Protein product: CASNTGGSAAREQYF.

The chain employs TRBV15 and TRBJ2-7; TRBD1 agrees at 8 bases. The CDR3 spans 15 residues. J was trimmed by 6 bases and V by 0 bases; bases with no gene match: 7. The germline gives CDR1 LNHNV, CDR2 YYDKDF (reference sequence). The CDR3 region is CATSRDPGQGTEQYF. CDR3 bases: TGTGCCACCAGCAGAGATCCTGGACAGGGTACCGAGCAGTACTTC.

Only a few counts were recorded for this clone. The J gene is TRBJ1-3, the V gene TRBV6-6; D call uncertain. The germline V gene has CDR1 MNHNY and CDR2 SVGAGI (reference sequence). Between the trimmed V and J ends, which lost 7 bases and 4 bases, there was a span of 17 bases. The CDR3 loop spans 15 amino acids. The chain's CDR3 is CASTTGSLPGNTIYF. The CDR3, as DNA: TGTGCCAGCACAACCGGGTCTCTTCCAGGAAACACCATATATTTT.

The V and J genes are TRBV2 and TRBJ2-5; D is perhaps TRBD2 (6 bases). Germline CDR1 is SNHLY and CDR2 is FYNNEI. Deletions cut 4 bases from V and 9 bases from J, with 24 bases between. The CDR3 has 16 amino acids. The CDR3 loop is CASSVSNIAASEAQYF. CDR3 sequence (DNA): TGTGCCAGCAGTGTCTCGAATATAGCGGCCTCTGAGGCCCAGTACTTC.

The chain joins TRBV27 to TRBJ1-5, with 8 bases matching TRBD1. The CDR3 extends over 15 amino acids. The ends lost 6 bases at V and 4 bases at J; junction bases unmatched: 8. Germline assignment: CDR1 MNHEY and CDR2 SMNVEV (reference sequence). In nucleotides, the CDR3 is TGTGCCAGCAGGACAGGGACAGGCCATAATCAGCCCCAGCATTTT. Amino acids: CASRTGTGHNQPQHF.